This T cell receptor (beta chain) emerged from a study of beta chain features in type 1 diabetes. Looking at the study overall: Patients and healthy donors were similar in age, gender and cell yields. The examined sorted cells totaled 85 million to 120 million across samples. Study observations and caveats: Diminished insertions and augmented deletions at VDJ junctions characterized type 1 diabetes patients. cDNA-based reads could over-represent cells with high TCR expression.

Sequencing targeted expressed TCRB transcripts, as all isolated RNA had been reverse transcribed. The table came from immunoSEQ multiplex PCR; TCRdb's copy has only in-frame clones and leaves some out. The table lists around 450,000 clones, more than 9.5% of them singletons, with about 0.045% in the top ten. The V end was cut by 2 bases, the J end by 6 bases, with 18 bases between. The CDR3 is 16 residues long. The germline V gene encodes CDR1 KGHSH and CDR2 LQKENI. This clone appeared a few times. Its antigen remains unknown. The chain combines TRBV18 with TRBJ2-3, with a possible D match to TRBD1 (6 bases). Sequenced material: naive CD4+ T cells from blood. This receptor was obtained from a woman younger than 30 in good health. The DNA for the CDR3 is TGTGCCAGCTCACCAAAGGGAACAGGGAGTCGGGATACGCAGTATTTT. It is translated as CASSPKGTGSRDTQYF.